What follows is one T cell receptor beta chain and its context. This sample stems from a study of blood T cell repertoires in COVID-19. In the study overall: Samples taken during acute and convalescent COVID-19 were collected in the United States, Italy and Spain. Sample material is recorded as cDNA or gDNA derived from T cells, B-cell-depleted T cells, or PBMCs.

This CDR3 is 16 amino acids long. Losses at the gene ends were 3 bases for V and 3 bases for J; bases not matched to a gene: 10. Germline CDR1 reads MNHEY; CDR2 reads SMNVEV (reference sequence). Authors' data handling: Amplified reference gene primers provided the basis for estimating nucleated cell counts. The data were produced by immunoSEQ multiplex PCR, yet TCRdb's version contains in-frame clones alone and is incomplete. D and trimming were read from the DNA, whereas the V and J calls and clone size are those reported in that table. The sample records approximately 150,000 clones, around 87% being singletons.

The sample comprised peripheral blood. The receptor was derived from a woman aged 50 to 65 with active or convalescent COVID-19. The chain is built from TRBV27 and TRBJ2-7, with TRBD1 matching 8 bases. CDR3 in DNA: TGTGCCAGCAGTTTGTCCCCCGGGACAGGACACTACGAGCAGTACTTC. This encodes CASSLSPGTGHYEQYF.